This T cell receptor beta chain was sequenced in a study of blood T cells in healthy people across ages. CDR1 is SGDLS and CDR2 is YYNGEE in the germline V gene. The CDR3 consists of 16 residues. V lost 0 bases and J 4 bases, leaving 13 bases between the germline ends. The second PCR ran roughly 7 to 12 cycles with a sample-barcoded 5' primer and J-beta primers. TCRdb reprocessed the 5' RACE reads with MiXCR, giving one entry per CDR3 protein. The sample yields over 450,000 distinct CDR3 sequences, approximately 25% seen once. Another study also made use of these data, one on T cells of mothers and their children. This second study notes: The donor cohort consisted of three healthy Caucasian mothers and their six children. Across the analysis, no persistent microchimeric T cell clones were detected.

This chain joins TRBV9 and TRBJ2-2, with D unclear. The source of this sequence is a boy younger than 18 in good health. The specimen was blood. Here the CDR3 reads CASSVGFGLLTGELFF. The CDR3 region has the DNA TGTGCCAGCAGCGTAGGTTTTGGCCTACTCACCGGGGAGCTGTTTTTT. Complete variable domain (other parts from reference TRBV9 and TRBJ2-2): DSGVTQTPKHLITATGQRVTLRCSPRSGDLSVYWYQQSLDQGLQFLIQYYNGEERAKGNILERFSAQQFPDLHSELNLSSLELGDSALYFCASSVGFGLLTGELFFGEGSRLTVL.